The clone carrying this T cell receptor (beta chain) was counted a single time. This sample stems from a study of cytomegalovirus exposure and HLA in healthy donors. PCR amplification relied on 60 Vbeta primers (plus 13 Jbeta primers). Produced via immunoSEQ multiplex PCR; TCRdb's table is partial and in-frame only. The sample has hundreds of thousands of clones; just under 85% are singletons. V was pared by 5 bases and J by 5 bases, with 7 bases of the junction left unmatched. Germline loops: CDR1 SGHTA, CDR2 FQGTGA. The CDR3 consists of 15 residues. The specimen sequenced was PBMCs. The TCR sequence derives from a woman aged 40 to 50 in good health and CMV-seronegative. V gene TRBV7-3 combines with J gene TRBJ2-3, with 10 bases matching TRBD2. CDR3 coding DNA: TGTGCCAGCAGCCTCAGCGGGGGGGCCCGAGATACGCAGTATTTT. It encodes CASSLSGGARDTQYF.